The entry below gives a single TCR beta chain sequence along with its context. The authors reverse transcribed about 0.5 to 1 ug RNA with random hexamers. Amplification of TCR beta CDR3 across 54 Vbeta and 13 Jbeta was performed with immunoSEQ multiplex PCR. TCRdb ran MiXCR on the immunoSEQ multiplex PCR reads and lists one entry per CDR3 protein. The sample shows around 190,000 distinct CDR3 sequences, roughly 95% of them seen only once. The record originates from a study of CD8 T cells in Susac syndrome. Germline CDR1 and CDR2: MNHEY and SMNVEV (reference sequence). The CDR3 totals 14 residues. Trimming pared 7 bases from V and 7 bases from J, leaving 17 bases between.

This TCR was sampled from a human donor in good health. V is TRBV27 and J is TRBJ2-1; D tentatively reads TRBD1 or TRBD2 (5 bases each). The specimen sequenced was CD4+ T cells from PBMCs. The CDR3 region is CASNPDPGTNEQFF. CDR3 coding DNA: TGTGCCAGCAACCCGGACCCCGGGACGAATGAGCAGTTCTTC.